This record looks at one T cell receptor (beta chain) sequence and its context. This specimen belongs to a study of blood T cell repertoires in COVID-19. Study in general: The study drew acute and convalescent COVID-19 samples from the United States, Italy and Spain. T cells, B-cell-depleted T cells, or PBMCs provided the cDNA or gDNA that served as material.

The authors' processing: Estimates of nucleated cell counts were drawn from the amplification of reference gene primers. TCRdb's copy holds only in-frame clones and misses some; the assay was immunoSEQ multiplex PCR. V, J and clone size reflect that table, while D and trimming were determined from the DNA. The repertoire holds some 110,000 clones, with 70% to 75% as singletons. Per germline, CDR1 SGDLS and CDR2 YYNGEE. Trimming removed 4 bases at V and 0 bases at J, with 9 bases between. This CDR3 has 14 residues. The source is a human donor with acute or convalescent COVID-19. The donor label of this sample is uncertain. This rearrangement joins TRBV9 to TRBJ2-3, with unresolved D. Sequenced input: peripheral blood. This chain's CDR3 is CASSSRVSTDTQYF. CDR3 in DNA: TGTGCCAGCAGCTCCCGAGTTAGCACAGATACGCAGTATTTT.